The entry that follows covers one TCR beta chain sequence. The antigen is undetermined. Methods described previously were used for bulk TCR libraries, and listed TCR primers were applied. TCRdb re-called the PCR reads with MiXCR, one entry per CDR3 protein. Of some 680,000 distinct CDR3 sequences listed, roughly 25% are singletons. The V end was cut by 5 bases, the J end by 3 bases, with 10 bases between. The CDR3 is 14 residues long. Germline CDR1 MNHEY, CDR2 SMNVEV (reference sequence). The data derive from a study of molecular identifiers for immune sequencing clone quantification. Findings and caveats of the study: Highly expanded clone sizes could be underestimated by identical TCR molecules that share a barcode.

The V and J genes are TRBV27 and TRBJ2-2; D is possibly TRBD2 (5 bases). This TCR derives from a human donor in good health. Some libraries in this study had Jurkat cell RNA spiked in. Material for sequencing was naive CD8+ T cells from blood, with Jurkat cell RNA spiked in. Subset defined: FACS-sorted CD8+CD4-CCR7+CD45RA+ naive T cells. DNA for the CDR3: TGTGCCAGCAGTCGGCCGGGATACACCGGGGAGCTGTTTTTT. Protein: CASSRPGYTGELFF.